The present T cell receptor beta chain was sequenced within a study of blood T cell repertoires in COVID-19. Study background: Sources were T cells, B-cell-depleted T cells, or PBMCs; the material itself was cDNA or gDNA.

In the original analysis: Researchers report that nucleated cell counts were estimated from reference gene primer amplification. TCRdb's copy holds only in-frame clones and misses some; the assay was immunoSEQ multiplex PCR. The V and J calls and the clone size are those of that table, but D and trimming were determined from the DNA. The sample lists roughly 170,000 clones; about 86% were seen once. There are 15 residues in the CDR3. The germline V gene has CDR1 SGHTA and CDR2 FQGTGA. V lost 0 bases to trimming and J lost 2 bases; unmatched junction nucleotides: 0. Those enrolled in Seattle joined during active infection and were followed longitudinally afterward.

Sequencing was performed on peripheral blood. J is TRBJ1-5 and V is TRBV7-3; TRBD1 matches 8 bases. The receptor was isolated from a woman in her seventies with COVID-19, enrolled during active disease. The CDR3 protein is CASSLTGQGNQPQHF. CDR3 DNA: TGTGCCAGCAGCTTAACGGGACAGGGCAATCAGCCCCAGCATTTT.